This TCR beta chain was obtained from a study of control samples from healthy donors and cancer patients. Profiling relied on immunoSEQ multiplex PCR, and the TCRdb table lists in-frame clones only, not all of them. The repertoire consists of roughly 130,000 clones, with about 93% occurring once and the leading ten covering about 2.5%. The germline V gene encodes CDR1 SEHNR and CDR2 FQNEAQ (reference sequence). The V and J ends lost 3 bases and 3 bases, in that order; junction bases with no gene match: 5. This CDR3 contains 16 residues. The rearrangement links TRBV7-9 to TRBJ2-1; 10 positions match TRBD1. This receptor was obtained from a man younger than 35 in good health. Sequencing input: blood. In DNA form, the CDR3 reads TGTGCCAGCAGCTTCCCGAGGGACAGGGGCTACAATGAGCAGTTCTTC. Residues: CASSFPRDRGYNEQFF. The entire variable domain, with the rest obtained from reference TRBV7-9 and TRBJ2-1, is as follows: DTGVSQNPRHKITKRGQNVTFRCDPISEHNRLYWYRQTLGQGPEFLTYFQNEAQLEKSRLLSDRFSAERPKGSFSTLEIQRTEQGDSAMYLCASSFPRDRGYNEQFFGPGTRLTVL.